These 4 T cell receptor beta chains came from one sample sequenced in a study of blood T cell repertoires in COVID-19. Measured with immunoSEQ multiplex PCR; TCRdb has only the in-frame clones, and not every one. The sample carries about 280,000 clones, roughly 85% recorded once. Sequencing used peripheral blood. These receptors were taken from a man aged 50 to 60 with active or convalescent COVID-19.

The chain carries TRBV2 and TRBJ1-5; D gene uncertain. Germline loops: CDR1 SNHLY, CDR2 FYNNEI. The CDR3 consists of 16 residues. V lost 3 bases, J lost 0 bases, and 12 bases lay in between. The CDR3 reads CASSEVWRDSNQPQHF. As DNA, the CDR3 is TGTGCCAGCAGTGAGGTTTGGAGGGATAGCAATCAGCCCCAGCATTTT.

The chain employs TRBV4-3 and TRBJ1-2, with a possible D match to TRBD1 (5 bases). With 0 bases removed from V and 4 bases from J, the gap between germline ends came to 12 bases. The CDR3 spans 15 residues. The germline V gene has CDR1 LGHNA and CDR2 YSLEER. The CDR3 spells CASSQETGVGYGYTF. The CDR3 DNA sequence: TGCGCCAGCAGCCAAGAAACAGGTGTCGGCTATGGCTACACCTTC.

The DNA of the CDR3 is TGCGCCAGCAGCGGCGACTCCGGGACTAGGGCAGGTGAGCAGTTCTTC. The encoded protein is CASSGDSGTRAGEQFF. This chain uses TRBV5-1 with TRBJ2-1; TRBD2 agrees at 8 bases. The CDR3 runs 16 residues. V lost 4 bases, J lost 9 bases, and 15 bases stayed unmatched. The germline V gene encodes CDR1 SGHRS and CDR2 YFSETQ.

The sample holds a few counts of this clone. This chain joins TRBV9 and TRBJ1-3; the D is unclear. CDR3 length: 14 residues. V lost 5 bases and J 0 bases, leaving 9 bases between the germline ends. The V gene's germline CDR1 is SGDLS and CDR2 YYNGEE. The CDR3, as DNA: TGTGCCAGCAGTGCAGGATCCTCTGGAAACACCATATATTTT. Translating gives CASSAGSSGNTIYF.